A few counts support the clone carrying this T cell receptor beta chain. Trimming pared 2 bases from V and 5 bases from J, leaving 10 bases between. CDR3 length: 14 residues. The sample belongs to a study of T-cell memory formation after mild COVID-19. Constant-segment-primed 5'RACE gave TCR alpha and TCR beta cDNA libraries with sample barcodes and UMIs. In TCRdb, the 5' RACE reads were re-called with MiXCR into one record per CDR3 protein. The table lists over 130,000 distinct CDR3 sequences, more than 13% of them singletons. The rearrangement links TRBV12-3 or TRBV12-4 to TRBJ1-5; D is unclear. Sequencing was done on a sample of PBMCs or a T cell subset sorted from them (not recorded which). The sequence derives from an adult woman who had mild COVID-19 (a few samples of this study predate the infection). Cell type and time point are not known. The CDR3 is CASSLSYSDQPQHF. Here the CDR3 DNA reads TGTGCCAGCAGTTTAAGCTACAGTGATCAGCCCCAGCATTTT.